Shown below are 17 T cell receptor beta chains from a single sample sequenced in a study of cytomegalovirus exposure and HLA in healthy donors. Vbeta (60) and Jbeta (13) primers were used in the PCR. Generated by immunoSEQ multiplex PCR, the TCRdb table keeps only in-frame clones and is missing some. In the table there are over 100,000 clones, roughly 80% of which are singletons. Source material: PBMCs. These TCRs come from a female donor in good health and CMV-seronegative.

CDR3 in amino acids: CASSLTPRGIHTEAFF. CDR3 bases: TGTGCCAGCAGCTTAACCCCCCGGGGGATTCACACTGAAGCTTTCTTT. The rearrangement links TRBV7-2 to TRBJ1-1; D might be TRBD1 (5 bases). Germline V gives CDR1 SGHTA, CDR2 FQGNSA. The V end lost 2 bases, the J end lost 3 bases, and 16 bases lay between the germline ends. The CDR3 is made up of 16 amino acids.

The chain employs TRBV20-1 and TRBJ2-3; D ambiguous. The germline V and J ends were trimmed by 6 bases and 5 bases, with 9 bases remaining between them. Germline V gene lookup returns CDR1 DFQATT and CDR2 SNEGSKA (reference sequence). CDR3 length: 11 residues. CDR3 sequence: CSAQLIDTQYF. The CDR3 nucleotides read TGCAGTGCCCAGTTGATAGATACGCAGTATTTT.

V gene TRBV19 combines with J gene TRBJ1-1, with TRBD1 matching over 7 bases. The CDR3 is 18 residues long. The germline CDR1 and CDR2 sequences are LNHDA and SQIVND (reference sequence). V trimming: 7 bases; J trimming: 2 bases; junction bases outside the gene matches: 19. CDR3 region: CASTIHLLTRDSNTEAFF. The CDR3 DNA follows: TGTGCCAGTACGATACACCTCCTGACCCGGGACAGCAACACTGAAGCTTTCTTT.

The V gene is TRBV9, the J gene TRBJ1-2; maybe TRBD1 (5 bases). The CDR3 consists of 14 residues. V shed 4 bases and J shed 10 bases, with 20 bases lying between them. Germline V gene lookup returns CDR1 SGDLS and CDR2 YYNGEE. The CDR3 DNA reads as TGTGCCAGCAGCCAAGGCGGGGCCCGGGGATCCTACACCTTC. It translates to CASSQGGARGSYTF. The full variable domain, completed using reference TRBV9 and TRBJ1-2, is DSGVTQTPKHLITATGQRVTLRCSPRSGDLSVYWYQQSLDQGLQFLIQYYNGEERAKGNILERFSAQQFPDLHSELNLSSLELGDSALYFCASSQGGARGSYTFGSGTRLTVV.

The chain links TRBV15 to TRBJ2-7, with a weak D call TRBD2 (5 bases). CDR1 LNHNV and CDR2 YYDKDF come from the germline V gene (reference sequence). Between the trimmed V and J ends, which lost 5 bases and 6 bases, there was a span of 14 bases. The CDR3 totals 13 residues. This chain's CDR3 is CATSPSGRGEQYF. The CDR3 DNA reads TGTGCCACCAGCCCCAGCGGTAGAGGCGAGCAGTACTTC.

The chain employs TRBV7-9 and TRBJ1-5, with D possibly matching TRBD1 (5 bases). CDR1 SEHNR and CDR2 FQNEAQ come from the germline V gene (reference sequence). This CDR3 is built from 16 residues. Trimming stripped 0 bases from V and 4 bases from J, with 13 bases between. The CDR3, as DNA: TGTGCCAGCAGCTTAGCGGTGGCAGGGCTAAATCAGCCCCAGCATTTT. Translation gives CASSLAVAGLNQPQHF.

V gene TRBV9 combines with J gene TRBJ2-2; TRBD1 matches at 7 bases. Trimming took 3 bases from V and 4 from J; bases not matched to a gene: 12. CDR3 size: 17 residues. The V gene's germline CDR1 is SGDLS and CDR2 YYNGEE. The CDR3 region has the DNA TGTGCCAGCAGCGACCCTTCGGGGACAGCGGTCACCGGGGAGCTGTTTTTT. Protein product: CASSDPSGTAVTGELFF.

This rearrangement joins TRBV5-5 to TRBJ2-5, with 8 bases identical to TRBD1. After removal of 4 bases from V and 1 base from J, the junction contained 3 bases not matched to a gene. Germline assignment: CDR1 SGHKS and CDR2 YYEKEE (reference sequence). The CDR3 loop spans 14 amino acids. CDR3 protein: CASSQGQVQETQYF. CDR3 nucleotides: TGTGCCAGCAGCCAGGGACAGGTCCAAGAGACCCAGTACTTC. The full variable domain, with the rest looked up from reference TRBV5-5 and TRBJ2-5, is DAGVTQSPTHLIKTRGQQVTLRCSPISGHKSVSWYQQVLGQGPQFIFQYYEKEERGRGNFPDRFSARQFPNYSSELNVNALLLGDSALYLCASSQGQVQETQYFGPGTRLLVL.

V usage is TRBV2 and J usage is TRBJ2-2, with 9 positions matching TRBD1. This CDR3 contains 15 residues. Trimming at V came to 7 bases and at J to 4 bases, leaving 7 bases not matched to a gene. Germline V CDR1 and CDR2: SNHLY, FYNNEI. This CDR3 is CASNRDRASTGELFF. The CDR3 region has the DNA TGTGCCAGCAATCGGGACAGGGCAAGCACCGGGGAGCTGTTTTTT.

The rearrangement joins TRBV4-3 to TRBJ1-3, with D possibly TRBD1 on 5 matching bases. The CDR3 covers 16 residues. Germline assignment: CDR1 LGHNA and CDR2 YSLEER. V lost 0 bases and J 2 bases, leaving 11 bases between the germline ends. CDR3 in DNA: TGCGCCAGCAGCCAAGAGGAGGCGGGGGCTGGAAACACCATATATTTT. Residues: CASSQEEAGAGNTIYF.

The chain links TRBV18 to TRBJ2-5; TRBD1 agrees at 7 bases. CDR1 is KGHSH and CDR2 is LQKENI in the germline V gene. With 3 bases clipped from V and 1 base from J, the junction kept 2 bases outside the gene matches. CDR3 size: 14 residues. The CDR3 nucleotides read TGTGCCAGCTCACCCCGGGACAGCCAAGAGACCCAGTACTTC. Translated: CASSPRDSQETQYF.

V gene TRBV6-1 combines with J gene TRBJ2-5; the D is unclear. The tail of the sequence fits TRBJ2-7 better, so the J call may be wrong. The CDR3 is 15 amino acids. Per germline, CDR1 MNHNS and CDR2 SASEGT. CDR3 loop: CASSPEELISYEQYF. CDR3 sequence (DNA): TGTGCCAGCAGCCCCGAGGAGCTCATCTCCTACGAGCAGTACTTC.

The CDR3 bases are TGTGCCAGCACCTTTGACAGGGGAGTTTATGGCTACACCTTC. It encodes CASTFDRGVYGYTF. The chain is built from TRBV5-4 and TRBJ1-2; 8 nucleotides agree with TRBD1. This CDR3 comprises 14 residues. Unmatched junction bases numbered 9, after V lost 6 bases and J lost 5 bases. Germline CDR1 SGHNT, CDR2 YYREEE (reference sequence).

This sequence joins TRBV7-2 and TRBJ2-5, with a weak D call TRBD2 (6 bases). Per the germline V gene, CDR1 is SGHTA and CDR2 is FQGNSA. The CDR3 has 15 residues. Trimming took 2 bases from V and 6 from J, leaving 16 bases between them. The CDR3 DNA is TGTGCCAGCAGCTTAAGTTCGGCAGGGAGGAAGACCCAGTACTTC. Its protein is CASSLSSAGRKTQYF.

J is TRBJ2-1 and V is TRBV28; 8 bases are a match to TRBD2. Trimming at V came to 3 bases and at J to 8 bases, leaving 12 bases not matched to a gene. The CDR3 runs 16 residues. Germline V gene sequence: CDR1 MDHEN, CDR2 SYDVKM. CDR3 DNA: TGTGCCAGCAGTTTGGGCGGGGGGCCCAACTGGGATGAGCAGTTCTTC. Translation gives CASSLGGGPNWDEQFF. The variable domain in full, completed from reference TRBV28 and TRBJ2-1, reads DVKVTQSSRYLVKRTGEKVFLECVQDMDHENMFWYRQDPGLGLRLIYFSYDVKMKEKGDIPEGYSVSREKKERFSLILESASTNQTSMYLCASSLGGGPNWDEQFFGPGTRLTVL.

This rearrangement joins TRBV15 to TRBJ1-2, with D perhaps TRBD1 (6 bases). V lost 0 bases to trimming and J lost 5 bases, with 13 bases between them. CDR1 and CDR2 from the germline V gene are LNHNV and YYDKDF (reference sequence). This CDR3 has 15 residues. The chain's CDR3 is CATSRDRGVGYGYTF. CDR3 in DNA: TGTGCCACCAGCAGAGACAGGGGAGTTGGGTATGGCTACACCTTC.

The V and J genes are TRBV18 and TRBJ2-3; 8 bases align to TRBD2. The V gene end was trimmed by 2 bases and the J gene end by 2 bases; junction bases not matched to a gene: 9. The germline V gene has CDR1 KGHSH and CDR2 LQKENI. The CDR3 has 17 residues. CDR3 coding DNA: TGTGCCAGCTCACCAGTGGTTACTAGCGGATACACAGATACGCAGTATTTT. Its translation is CASSPVVTSGYTDTQYF.